One sample yielded the 17 T cell receptor beta chains listed below, sequenced in a study of follicular helper T cells after annual influenza vaccination (TCRdb year 2017). The library came from the immunoSEQ multiplex PCR assay. The table was pulled from immuneACCESS by TCRdb, which kept in-frame rearrangements only. Such tables lose some clones; where checked, under half of the loss comes from unresolved V genes, and the rest has no known cause. The table for this sample lists roughly 9,900 clones; around 81% of them were counted only once. Around 0.57% of the sample comes from the top ten. Sample time point, as interpreted from the label and publication: 2013-2014 season, 7 days after vaccination. Sample: CXCR5- memory CD4+ T cells sorted from blood, taken 7 days after influenza vaccination. The cell subset or site label here, explained by the study, means: CXCR5- memory CD4 T cells. The receptors here all came from an adult who received the influenza vaccine.

This chain uses TRBV7-2 with TRBJ1-5; the D gene is possibly TRBD1 (5 bases). The CDR3 covers 18 residues. CDR1 is SGHTA, CDR2 FQGNSA, per germline. Trimming cost V 0 bases and J 2 bases, with 17 bases left between them. CDR3 in amino acids: CASSLAMGVGGGNQPQHF. The CDR3, as DNA: TGTGCCAGCAGCTTAGCGATGGGGGTAGGAGGCGGCAATCAGCCCCAGCATTTT. The whole variable domain, remainder taken from reference TRBV7-2 and TRBJ1-5, is GAGVSQSPSNKVTEKGKDVELRCDPISGHTALYWYRQSLGQGLEFLIYFQGNSAPDKSGLPSDRFSAERTGGSVSTLTIQRTQQEDSAVYLCASSLAMGVGGGNQPQHFGDGTRLSIL.

This sequence joins TRBV7-8 and TRBJ2-7, with D unclear. V dropped 3 bases and J dropped 0 bases, with 9 bases sitting between them. This CDR3 comprises 14 residues. CDR1 is SGHVS, CDR2 FQNEAQ, per germline. The chain's CDR3 is CASSFLPTSYEQYF. As DNA, the CDR3 is TGTGCCAGCAGCTTTTTACCTACCTCCTACGAGCAGTACTTC.

V usage is TRBV5-1 and J usage is TRBJ1-4; D is undetermined. Germline V gene sequence: CDR1 SGHRS, CDR2 YFSETQ. V was trimmed by 0 bases and J by 3 bases, leaving 9 bases between them. CDR3 length: 15 amino acids. The CDR3 DNA follows: TGCGCCAGCAGCTTGGTAGGATCCCCTAATGAAAAACTGTTTTTT. Translated: CASSLVGSPNEKLFF.

This clone is a singleton in its sample. This chain joins TRBV27 and TRBJ2-1; TRBD2 matches 16 bases. Losses at the gene ends were 0 bases for V and 7 bases for J; bases not matched to a gene: 12. CDR3 length: 20 residues. The germline V gene has CDR1 MNHEY and CDR2 SMNVEV (reference sequence). This CDR3 reads CASSLSAPGLAGGRRNEQFF. The CDR3 DNA follows: TGTGCCAGCAGTTTATCGGCACCGGGACTAGCGGGGGGGCGGAGGAATGAGCAGTTCTTC.

The CDR3 protein is CASSLGHFKEQYF. The CDR3 DNA reads TGTGCCAGCAGCTTAGGACACTTTAAAGAGCAGTACTTC. The chain couples TRBV7-6 to TRBJ2-7; D is unresolved. V lost 1 base, J lost 7 bases, and 11 bases lay in between. Germline values: CDR1 SGHVS, CDR2 FNYEAQ. CDR3 size: 13 residues.

This clone has just one count. The J gene is TRBJ1-5, the V gene TRBV19, with 8 bases matching TRBD1. The CDR3 length is 14 residues. V shed 5 bases, J shed 7 bases, and the junction held 7 bases outside the gene matches. Germline V lookup: CDR1 LNHDA, CDR2 SQIVND (reference sequence). Here the CDR3 DNA reads TGTGCCAGTAGTCTTGGACAGGGAGGACAGCCCCAGCATTTT. Its translation: CASSLGQGGQPQHF.

The CDR3 spells CSVEGRLSNTEAFF. The CDR3 bases are TGCAGCGTTGAAGGACGGTTGAGCAACACTGAAGCTTTCTTT. This rearrangement joins TRBV29-1 to TRBJ1-1; D is unclear. V was clipped by 1 base and J by 2 bases, with 11 bases between them. Per germline, CDR1 SQVTM and CDR2 ANQGSEA. This CDR3 is 14 amino acids long. The full variable domain, its missing parts supplied by reference TRBV29-1 and TRBJ1-1, is SAVISQKPSRDICQRGTSLTIQCQVDSQVTMMFWYRQQPGQSLTLIATANQGSEATYESGFVIDKFPISRPNLTFSTLTVSNMSPEDSSIYLCSVEGRLSNTEAFFGQGTRLTVV.

The rearrangement links TRBV6-5 to TRBJ1-1, with D tentatively TRBD1 (6 bases). This CDR3 has 15 residues. Germline-derived CDR1 and CDR2 are MNHEY and SVGAGI. Deletions cut 0 bases from V and 4 bases from J, with 12 bases between. The CDR3 DNA is TGTGCCAGCAGTTACTCATCGGGGGGGGCCACTGAAGCTTTCTTT. Encoded protein: CASSYSSGGATEAFF.

This clone was detected only a few times. This chain joins TRBV7-6 and TRBJ2-7; TRBD1 aligns across 7 bases. Germline CDR1 SGHVS, CDR2 FNYEAQ. The CDR3 loop spans 17 amino acids. Unmatched junction bases numbered 14, after V lost 5 bases and J lost 1 base. CDR3: CASSISSGTAESYEQYF. The CDR3 DNA is TGTGCCAGCAGCATCTCATCCGGGACAGCAGAATCCTACGAGCAGTACTTC. The variable domain in full, completed from reference TRBV7-6 and TRBJ2-7, reads GAGVSQSPRYKVTKRGQDVALRCDPISGHVSLYWYRQALGQGPEFLTYFNYEAQQDKSGLPNDRFSAERPEGSISTLTIQRTEQRDSAMYRCASSISSGTAESYEQYFGPGTRLTVT.

Only a few counts were recorded for this clone. This rearrangement joins TRBV5-1 to TRBJ2-7, with D unresolved. Trimming cost V 0 bases and J 3 bases, with 10 bases left between them. The CDR3 is 14 residues long. CDR1 is SGHRS, CDR2 YFSETQ, per germline. CDR3 protein: CASSLATNHYEQYF. The CDR3 region has the DNA TGCGCCAGCAGCTTGGCCACGAACCACTACGAGCAGTACTTC.

This chain joins TRBV19 and TRBJ2-6, with a possible D match to TRBD1 (5 bases). CDR1 and CDR2 (germline): LNHDA, SQIVND (reference sequence). V was cut by 5 bases and J by 0 bases, with 14 bases left in between. The CDR3 totals 17 residues. CDR3 region: CASSPRGARSGANVLTF. The DNA of the CDR3 is TGTGCCAGTAGTCCCCGTGGGGCGCGCTCTGGGGCCAACGTCCTGACTTTC.

The chain employs TRBV9 and TRBJ1-5, with a weak D call TRBD1 (6 bases). The CDR3 is 13 amino acids. Looked up from germline, CDR1 is SGDLS and CDR2 is YYNGEE. V was trimmed by 4 bases and J by 3 bases, leaving 8 bases between them. In nucleotides, the CDR3 is TGTGCCAGCAGCCGGACAGTCAATCAGCCCCAGCATTTT. Protein sequence: CASSRTVNQPQHF.

V gene TRBV2 combines with J gene TRBJ2-5; no clear D gene. V was cut by 6 bases and J by 5 bases, with 10 bases left in between. The CDR3 has 12 residues. Germline CDR1 and CDR2: SNHLY and FYNNEI. The CDR3 DNA reads as TGTGCCAGCAGCTATTCTGGGGAGACCCAGTACTTC. It translates to CASSYSGETQYF. The full variable domain, its missing parts supplied by reference TRBV2 and TRBJ2-5, is EPEVTQTPSHQVTQMGQEVILRCVPISNHLYFYWYRQILGQKVEFLVSFYNNEISEKSEIFDDQFSVERPDGSNFTLKIRSTKLEDSAMYFCASSYSGETQYFGPGTRLLVL.

The chain couples TRBV6-6 to TRBJ1-5; no reliable D call. Germline-derived CDR1 and CDR2 are MNHNY and SVGAGI (reference sequence). The CDR3 is 13 amino acids. Deletions cut 2 bases from V and 4 bases from J, with 6 bases between. The CDR3 nucleotides read TGTGCCAGCAGTTACGAGAGTAATCAGCCCCAGCATTTT. The encoded protein is CASSYESNQPQHF.

This chain uses TRBV7-9 with TRBJ2-7; the match to TRBD2 covers 10 bases. V lost 2 bases to trimming and J lost 9 bases; unmatched junction nucleotides: 7. The CDR3 covers 14 residues. The germline V gene has CDR1 SEHNR and CDR2 FQNEAQ (reference sequence). The DNA of the CDR3 is TGTGCCAGCAGCTTACGGCTAGCGGGAGTTATGCAGTACTTC. Encoded protein: CASSLRLAGVMQYF. Drawing the rest from reference TRBV7-9 and TRBJ2-7, the complete variable domain is DTGVSQNPRHKITKRGQNVTFRCDPISEHNRLYWYRQTLGQGPEFLTYFQNEAQLEKSRLLSDRFSAERPKGSFSTLEIQRTEQGDSAMYLCASSLRLAGVMQYFGPGTRLTVT.

The V gene is TRBV19, the J gene TRBJ1-1; unclear D gene. Germline values: CDR1 LNHDA, CDR2 SQIVND (reference sequence). CDR3 length: 15 amino acids. V lost 7 bases and J 1 base, leaving 16 bases between the germline ends. The CDR3 sequence: CASTPVAEGNTEAFF. CDR3 nucleotides: TGTGCCAGTACCCCAGTGGCAGAAGGGAACACTGAAGCTTTCTTT.

The rearrangement links TRBV7-2 to TRBJ1-5, with a tentative D call TRBD1 (6 bases). Germline V lookup: CDR1 SGHTA, CDR2 FQGNSA. The CDR3 extends over 16 amino acids. V lost 0 bases to trimming and J lost 2 bases, with 11 bases between them. The CDR3 DNA sequence: TGTGCCAGCAGCTTAGCTTCTCCAGGGGGCAATCAGCCCCAGCATTTT. This gives the protein CASSLASPGGNQPQHF.